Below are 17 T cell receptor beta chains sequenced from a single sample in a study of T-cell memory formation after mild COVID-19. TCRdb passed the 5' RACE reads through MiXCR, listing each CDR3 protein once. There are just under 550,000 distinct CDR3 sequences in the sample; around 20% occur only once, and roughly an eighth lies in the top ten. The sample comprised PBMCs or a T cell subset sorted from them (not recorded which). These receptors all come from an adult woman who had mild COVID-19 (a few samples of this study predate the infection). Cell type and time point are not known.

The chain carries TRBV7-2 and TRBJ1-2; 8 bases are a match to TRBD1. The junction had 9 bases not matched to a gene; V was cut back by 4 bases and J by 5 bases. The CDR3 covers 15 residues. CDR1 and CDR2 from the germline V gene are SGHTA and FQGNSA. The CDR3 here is CASSSSSGTGYGYTF. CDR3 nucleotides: TGTGCCAGCAGCTCATCCTCCGGGACAGGTTATGGCTACACCTTC.

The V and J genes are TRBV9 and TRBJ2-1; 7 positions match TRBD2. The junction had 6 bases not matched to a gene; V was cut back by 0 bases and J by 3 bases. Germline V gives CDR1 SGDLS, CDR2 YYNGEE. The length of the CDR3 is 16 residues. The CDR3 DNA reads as TGTGCCAGCAGCGTAGGTCTGGGACTAAACTACAATGAGCAGTTCTTC. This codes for CASSVGLGLNYNEQFF.

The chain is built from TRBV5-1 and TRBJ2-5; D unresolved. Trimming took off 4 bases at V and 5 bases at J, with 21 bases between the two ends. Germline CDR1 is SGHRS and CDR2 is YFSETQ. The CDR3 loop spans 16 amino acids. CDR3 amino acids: CASSPNTPRGGETQYF. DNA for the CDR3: TGCGCCAGCAGCCCCAATACCCCCCGCGGTGGTGAGACCCAGTACTTC.

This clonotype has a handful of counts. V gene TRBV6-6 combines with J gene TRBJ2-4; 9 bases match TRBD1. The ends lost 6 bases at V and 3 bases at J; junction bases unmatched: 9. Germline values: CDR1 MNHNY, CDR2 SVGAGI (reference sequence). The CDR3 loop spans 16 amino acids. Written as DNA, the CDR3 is TGTGCCAGCAGGGTACCGGGACAGGGAGGCAAAAACATTCAGTACTTC. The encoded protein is CASRVPGQGGKNIQYF.

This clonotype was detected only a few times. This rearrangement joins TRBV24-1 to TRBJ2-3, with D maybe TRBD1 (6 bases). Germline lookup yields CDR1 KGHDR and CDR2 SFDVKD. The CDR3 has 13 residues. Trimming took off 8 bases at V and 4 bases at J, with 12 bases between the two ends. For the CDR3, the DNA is TGTGCCACCACACAGACAGGTGCAGATACGCAGTATTTT. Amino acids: CATTQTGADTQYF.

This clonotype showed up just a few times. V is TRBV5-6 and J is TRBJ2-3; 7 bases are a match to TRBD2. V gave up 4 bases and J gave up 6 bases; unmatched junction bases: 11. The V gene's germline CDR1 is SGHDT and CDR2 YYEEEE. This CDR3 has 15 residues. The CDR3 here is CASSPHPGEGDTQYF. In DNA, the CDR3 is TGTGCCAGCAGCCCACACCCCGGGGAGGGGGATACGCAGTATTTT.

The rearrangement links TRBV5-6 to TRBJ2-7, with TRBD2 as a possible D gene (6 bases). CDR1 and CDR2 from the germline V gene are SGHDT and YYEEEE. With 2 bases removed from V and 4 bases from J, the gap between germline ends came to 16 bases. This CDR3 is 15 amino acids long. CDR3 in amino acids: CASSFGAGNLYEQYF. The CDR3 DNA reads TGTGCCAGCAGCTTTGGGGCGGGAAACTTATACGAGCAGTACTTC.

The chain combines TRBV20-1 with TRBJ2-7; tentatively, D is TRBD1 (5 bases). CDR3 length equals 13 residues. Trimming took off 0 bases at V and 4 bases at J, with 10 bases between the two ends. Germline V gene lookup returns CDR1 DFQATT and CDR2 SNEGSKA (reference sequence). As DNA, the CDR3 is TGCAGTGCTAGAGATGGACAATGGTACGAGCAGTACTTC. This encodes CSARDGQWYEQYF.

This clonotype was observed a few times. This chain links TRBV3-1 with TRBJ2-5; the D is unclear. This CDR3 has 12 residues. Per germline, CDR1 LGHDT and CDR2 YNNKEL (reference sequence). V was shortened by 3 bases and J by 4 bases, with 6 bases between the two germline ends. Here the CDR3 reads CASSHLGETQYF. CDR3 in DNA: TGTGCCAGCAGCCATTTAGGAGAGACCCAGTACTTC.

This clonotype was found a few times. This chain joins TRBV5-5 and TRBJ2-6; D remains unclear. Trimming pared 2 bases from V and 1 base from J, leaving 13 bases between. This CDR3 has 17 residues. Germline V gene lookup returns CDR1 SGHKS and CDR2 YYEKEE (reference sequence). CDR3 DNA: TGTGCCAGCAGCTTCGGGCCTTCTCGGTCTGGGGCCAACGTCCTGACTTTC. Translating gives CASSFGPSRSGANVLTF.

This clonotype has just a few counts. The CDR3 DNA follows: TGCAGTGCCGGGACTAGCGGCACAGATACGCAGTATTTT. Translation: CSAGTSGTDTQYF. The rearrangement uses TRBV20-1 and TRBJ2-3; 10 nucleotides agree with TRBD2. The CDR3 spans 13 residues. V was clipped by 6 bases and J by 1 base; unmatched bases: 1. In germline, CDR1 is DFQATT, CDR2 SNEGSKA (reference sequence).

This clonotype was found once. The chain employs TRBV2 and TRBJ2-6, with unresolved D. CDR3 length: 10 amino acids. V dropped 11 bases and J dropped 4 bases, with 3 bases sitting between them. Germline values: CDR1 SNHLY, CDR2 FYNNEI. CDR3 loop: CALGANVLTF. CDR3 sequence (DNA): TGTGCCCTGGGGGCCAACGTCCTGACTTTC.

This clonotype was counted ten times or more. The CDR3 DNA is TGTGCCAGCAGCTTATTGGGACAGGCCTCCTACGAGCAGTACTTC. The encoded protein is CASSLLGQASYEQYF. The chain has TRBV5-6 and TRBJ2-7, with 8 nucleotides matching TRBD1. This CDR3 region has 15 residues. V shed 2 bases, J shed 0 bases, and the junction held 4 bases outside the gene matches. CDR1 and CDR2 (germline): SGHDT, YYEEEE.

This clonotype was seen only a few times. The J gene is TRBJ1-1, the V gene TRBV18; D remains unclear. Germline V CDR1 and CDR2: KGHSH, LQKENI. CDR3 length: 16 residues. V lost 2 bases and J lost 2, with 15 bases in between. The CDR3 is CASSPAVPGGNTEAFF. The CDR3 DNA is TGTGCCAGCTCACCAGCGGTCCCTGGAGGAAACACTGAAGCTTTCTTT.

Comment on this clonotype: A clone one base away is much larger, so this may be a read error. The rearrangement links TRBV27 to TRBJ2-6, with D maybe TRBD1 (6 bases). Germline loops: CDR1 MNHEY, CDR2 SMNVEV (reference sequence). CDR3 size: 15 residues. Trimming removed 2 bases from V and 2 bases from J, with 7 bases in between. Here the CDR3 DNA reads TGTGCCAGCAGTTTAACAGGGCCTGGGGCCAACGTCCTGACTTTC. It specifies CASSLTGPGANVLTF. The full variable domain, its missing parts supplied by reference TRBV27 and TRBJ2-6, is EAQVTQNPRYLITVTGKKLTVTCSQNMNHEYMSWYRQDPGLGLRQIYYSMNVEVTDKGDVPEGYKVSRKEKRNFPLILESPSPNQTSLYFCASSLTGPGANVLTFGAGSRLTVL.

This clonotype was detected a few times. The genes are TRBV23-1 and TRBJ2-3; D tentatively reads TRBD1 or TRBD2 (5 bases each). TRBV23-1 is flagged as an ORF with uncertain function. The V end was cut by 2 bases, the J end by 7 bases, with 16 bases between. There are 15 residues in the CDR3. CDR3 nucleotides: TGCGCCAGCAGTCAAAGGCGGAAGGGGACGAATACGCAGTATTTT. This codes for CASSQRRKGTNTQYF.

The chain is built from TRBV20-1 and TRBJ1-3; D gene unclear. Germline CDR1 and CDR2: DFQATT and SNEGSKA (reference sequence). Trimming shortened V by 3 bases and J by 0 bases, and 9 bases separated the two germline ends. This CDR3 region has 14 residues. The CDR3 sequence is CSARDPNSGNTIYF. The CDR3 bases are TGCAGTGCTAGGGACCCGAACTCTGGAAACACCATATATTTT.